The present T cell receptor (beta chain) was sequenced within a study of cytomegalovirus exposure and HLA in healthy donors. The PCR employed 60 Vbeta primers together with 13 Jbeta primers. The assay was immunoSEQ multiplex PCR, and TCRdb's table has in-frame clones only and misses some. The table includes 130,000 or so clones, about 80% detected once. CDR1 is SNHLY, CDR2 FYNNEI, per germline. V was clipped by 6 bases and J by 5 bases, with 13 bases between them. The CDR3 covers 13 residues. The sequence was collected from a man aged 45-65 years in good health and CMV-seronegative. This sequence joins TRBV2 and TRBJ2-5; tentative D call: TRBD1 (7 bases). The sequencing sample was made of PBMCs. CDR3 region: CASRLQGRETQYF. CDR3 coding DNA: TGTGCCAGCAGATTACAGGGGAGGGAGACCCAGTACTTC.